Following are 11 T cell receptor beta chains from one sample sequenced in a study of PD-1 blockade in classical Hodgkin lymphoma. Sequencing was performed with immunoSEQ multiplex PCR; in TCRdb, only in-frame clones are kept and a portion is missing. The repertoire consists of 6,500 to 9,500 clones, with around four fifths occurring once and the leading ten covering 25% to 30%. The time point was: cycle 4 day 1 (C4D1), after five to seven weeks of nivolumab. Each patient relapsed following autologous stem cell transplantation, and prior brentuximab vedotin exposure differed. Sample: peripheral blood mononuclear cells (PBMCs), taken before the fourth cycle of nivolumab. These receptors were taken from a human donor with classical Hodgkin lymphoma.

V and J are TRBV2 and TRBJ2-2; possible D gene TRBD2, 6 bases. There are 15 residues in the CDR3. The V gene lost 3 bases and the J gene lost 5 bases, with 13 bases spanning the gap. In germline, CDR1 is SNHLY, CDR2 FYNNEI. In nucleotides, the CDR3 is TGTGCCAGCAGTGAGCAGGCAGGGAGGACCGGGGAGCTGTTTTTT. It is translated as CASSEQAGRTGELFF.

This clone is medium-sized by share. This chain links TRBV21-1 with TRBJ2-1; the table's D call TRBD2 went unverified against the DNA. TRBV21-1 is a pseudogene locus. There are 17 residues in the CDR3. The CDR3, as DNA: TGTGCCAGCAGCAAATTAGGGGGACTAGCGGGTTACAATGAGCAGTTCTTC. Residues: CASSKLGGLAGYNEQFF.

The V and J genes are TRBV14 and TRBJ2-2; 8 bases fit TRBD1. The V segment lost 2 bases and the J segment 5 bases; nucleotides outside the gene matches: 4. This CDR3 is built from 15 residues. Per germline, CDR1 SGHDN and CDR2 FVKESK. CDR3 nucleotide sequence: TGTGCCAGCAGCCAACAGGGGGCGGGAACCGGGGAGCTGTTTTTT. Its protein is CASSQQGAGTGELFF.

This clone was found a few times. The chain uses TRBV2 and TRBJ2-6; D is ambiguous. Germline CDR1 and CDR2: SNHLY and FYNNEI. The CDR3 is made up of 16 amino acids. Trimming took 3 bases from V and 2 from J, leaving 11 bases between them. The CDR3 bases are TGTGCCAGCAGTGAGACGCAAACCCCTGGGGCCAACGTCCTGACTTTC. Translating gives CASSETQTPGANVLTF.

A word on this clone: One end of the junction varies from germline; a read error may be responsible. Other DNA variants within this sample encode the same CDR3. DNA for the CDR3: TGTGCCAGCAGCTTGGATCCCGGGACAGCCTACAACGAGCAGTTCTTC. Amino acid sequence: CASSLDPGTAYNEQFF. The chain couples TRBV5-5 to TRBJ2-1; 7 positions agree with TRBD1. Germline assignment: CDR1 SGHKS and CDR2 YYEKEE (reference sequence). The CDR3 loop spans 16 amino acids.

V usage is TRBV6-6 and J usage is TRBJ1-4; perhaps TRBD1 as D (5 bases). Trimming took off 4 bases at V and 8 bases at J, with 20 bases between the two ends. Germline assignment: CDR1 MNHNY and CDR2 SVGAGI (reference sequence). CDR3 size: 16 residues. The DNA for the CDR3 is TGTGCCAGCAGTTCAACGCCGGGACGGGAGGACGAAAAACTGTTTTTT. Encoded protein: CASSSTPGREDEKLFF.

The gene calls are TRBV10-1 and TRBJ2-1; 10 bases match TRBD1. CDR1 and CDR2 (germline): WNHNN, SYGVQD (reference sequence). The CDR3 contains 15 residues. The trim removed 4 bases at V and 1 base at J, leaving 1 base unmatched. The CDR3: CASSGGQGSYNEQFF. In DNA form, the CDR3 reads TGCGCCAGCAGTGGGGGACAGGGGTCCTACAATGAGCAGTTCTTC.

V gene TRBV7-6 combines with J gene TRBJ2-5; 8 bases line up with TRBD1. Per the germline V gene, CDR1 is SGHVS and CDR2 is FNYEAQ. The length of the CDR3 is 18 residues. After removal of 0 bases from V and 2 bases from J, the junction contained 11 bases not matched to a gene. In nucleotides, the CDR3 is TGTGCCAGCAGCTTAGCGGTTTTAAGGGACAGGTATCAAGAGACCCAGTACTTC. It encodes CASSLAVLRDRYQETQYF.

Notes on this clone: One end of the junction varies from germline; a read error may be responsible. The CDR3 DNA reads TGTGCTAGCAGCGCAGACAGGACCCCATACAATGAGCAGTTCTTC. Its translation: CASSADRTPYNEQFF. The chain carries TRBV7-7 and TRBJ2-1; D is possibly TRBD1 (6 bases). CDR1 is SSHAT and CDR2 is FNYEAQ in the germline V gene (reference sequence). The CDR3 has 15 residues. The entire variable domain, with the rest obtained from reference TRBV7-7 and TRBJ2-1, is as follows: GAGVSQSPRYKVTKRGQDVTLRCDPISSHATLYWYQQALGQGPEFLTYFNYEAQPDKSGLPSDRFSAERPEGSISTLTIQRTEQRDSAMYRCASSADRTPYNEQFFGPGTRLTVL.

This sequence joins TRBV5-6 and TRBJ2-6; D possibly corresponds to TRBD2 (6 bases). V was cut by 5 bases and J by 3 bases, with 9 bases left in between. Per germline, CDR1 SGHDT and CDR2 YYEEEE. The CDR3 runs 14 residues. The CDR3 loop reads CASSPGLGANVLTF. DNA of the CDR3: TGTGCCAGCAGTCCGGGACTTGGGGCCAACGTCCTGACTTTC.

The chain joins TRBV7-2 to TRBJ1-2; 10 positions match TRBD1. Germline V gives CDR1 SGHTA, CDR2 FQGNSA. V lost 1 base and J lost 4; bases outside the gene matches: 0. This CDR3 has 14 residues. The CDR3 spells CASSLGDRGYGYTF. The CDR3 DNA is TGTGCCAGCAGCTTAGGGGACAGGGGCTATGGCTACACCTTC. Full variable domain (missing parts from reference TRBV7-2 and TRBJ1-2): GAGVSQSPSNKVTEKGKDVELRCDPISGHTALYWYRQSLGQGLEFLIYFQGNSAPDKSGLPSDRFSAERTGGSVSTLTIQRTQQEDSAVYLCASSLGDRGYGYTFGSGTRLTVV.